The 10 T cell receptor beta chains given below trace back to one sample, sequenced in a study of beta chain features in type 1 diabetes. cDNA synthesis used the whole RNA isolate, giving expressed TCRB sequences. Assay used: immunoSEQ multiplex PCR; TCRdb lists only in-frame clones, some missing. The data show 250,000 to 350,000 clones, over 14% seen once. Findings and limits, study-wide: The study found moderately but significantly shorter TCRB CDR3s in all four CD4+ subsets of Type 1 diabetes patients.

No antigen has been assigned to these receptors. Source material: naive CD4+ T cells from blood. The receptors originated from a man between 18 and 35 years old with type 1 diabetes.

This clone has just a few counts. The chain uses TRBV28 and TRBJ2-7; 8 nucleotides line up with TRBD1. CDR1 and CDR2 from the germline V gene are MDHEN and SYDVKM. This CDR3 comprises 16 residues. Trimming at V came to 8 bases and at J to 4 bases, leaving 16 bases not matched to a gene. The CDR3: CASSNRPGQGAYEQYF. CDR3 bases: TGTGCCAGCTCAAACCGGCCCGGGCAGGGGGCGTACGAGCAGTACTTC.

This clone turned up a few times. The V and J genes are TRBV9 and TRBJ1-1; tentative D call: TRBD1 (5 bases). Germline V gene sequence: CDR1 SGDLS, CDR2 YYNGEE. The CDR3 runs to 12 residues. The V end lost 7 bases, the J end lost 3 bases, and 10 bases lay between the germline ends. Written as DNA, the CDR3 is TGTGCCAGCCGGGGAGGGGACACTGAAGCTTTCTTT. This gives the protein CASRGGDTEAFF. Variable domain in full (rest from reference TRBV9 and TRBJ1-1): DSGVTQTPKHLITATGQRVTLRCSPRSGDLSVYWYQQSLDQGLQFLIQYYNGEERAKGNILERFSAQQFPDLHSELNLSSLELGDSALYFCASRGGDTEAFFGQGTRLTVV.

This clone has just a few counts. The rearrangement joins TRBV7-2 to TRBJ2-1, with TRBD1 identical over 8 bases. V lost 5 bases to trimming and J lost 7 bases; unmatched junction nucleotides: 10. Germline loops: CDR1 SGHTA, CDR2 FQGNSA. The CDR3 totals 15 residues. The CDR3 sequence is CASSPRGPSNNEQFF. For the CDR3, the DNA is TGTGCCAGCAGCCCCAGGGGGCCAAGTAATAATGAGCAGTTCTTC.

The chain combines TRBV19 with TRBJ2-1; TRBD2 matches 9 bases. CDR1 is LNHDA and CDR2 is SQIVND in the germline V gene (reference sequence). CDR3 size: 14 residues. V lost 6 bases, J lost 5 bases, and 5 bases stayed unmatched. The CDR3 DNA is TGTGCCAGTAGGCGAGCGGGAGGACACAATGAGCAGTTCTTC. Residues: CASRRAGGHNEQFF.

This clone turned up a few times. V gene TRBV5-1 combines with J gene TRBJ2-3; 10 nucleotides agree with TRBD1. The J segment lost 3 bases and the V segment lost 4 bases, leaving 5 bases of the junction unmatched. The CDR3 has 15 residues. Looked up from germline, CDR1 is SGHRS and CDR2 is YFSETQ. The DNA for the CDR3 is TGCGCCAGCAGCCCCGGGACAGGGGCGACAGATACGCAGTATTTT. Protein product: CASSPGTGATDTQYF.

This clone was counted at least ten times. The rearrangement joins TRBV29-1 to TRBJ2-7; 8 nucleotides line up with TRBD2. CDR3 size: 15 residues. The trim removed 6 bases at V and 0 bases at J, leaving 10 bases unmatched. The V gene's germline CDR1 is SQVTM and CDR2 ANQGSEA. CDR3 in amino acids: CSVAELAGLSYEQYF. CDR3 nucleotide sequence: TGCAGCGTAGCTGAATTAGCGGGACTCTCCTACGAGCAGTACTTC.

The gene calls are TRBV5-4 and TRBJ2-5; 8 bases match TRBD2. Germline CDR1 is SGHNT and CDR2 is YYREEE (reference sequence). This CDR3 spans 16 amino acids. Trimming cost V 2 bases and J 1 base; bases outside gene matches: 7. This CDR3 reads CASSFNGGALQETQYF. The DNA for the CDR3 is TGTGCCAGCAGCTTCAACGGGGGGGCCCTCCAAGAGACCCAGTACTTC.

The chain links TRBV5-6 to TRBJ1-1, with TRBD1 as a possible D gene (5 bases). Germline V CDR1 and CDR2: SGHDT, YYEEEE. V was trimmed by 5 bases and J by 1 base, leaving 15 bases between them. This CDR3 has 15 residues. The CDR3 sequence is CASSSYGTGNTEAFF. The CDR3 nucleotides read TGTGCCAGCAGTTCTTACGGGACTGGGAACACTGAAGCTTTCTTT.

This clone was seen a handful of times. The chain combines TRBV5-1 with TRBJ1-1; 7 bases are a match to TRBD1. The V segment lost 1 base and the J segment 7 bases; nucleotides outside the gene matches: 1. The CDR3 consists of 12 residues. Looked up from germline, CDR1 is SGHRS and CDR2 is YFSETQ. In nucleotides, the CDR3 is TGCGCCAGCAGCTTGCAGGGGGTTGAAGCTTTCTTT. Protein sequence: CASSLQGVEAFF.

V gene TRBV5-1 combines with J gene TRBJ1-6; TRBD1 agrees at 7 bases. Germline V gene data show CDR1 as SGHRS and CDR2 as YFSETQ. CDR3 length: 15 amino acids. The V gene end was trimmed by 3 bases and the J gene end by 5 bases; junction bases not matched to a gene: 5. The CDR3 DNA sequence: TGCGCCAGCAGCTGGAGGGACAGTCATAATTCACCCCTCCACTTT. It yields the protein CASSWRDSHNSPLHF.